The next 11 T cell receptor beta chains were all read from a single sample in a study of sequential checkpoint blockade in melanoma. Only in-frame clones appear in the TCRdb table, and some are missing; sequencing was by immunoSEQ multiplex PCR. The sample contains approximately 17,000 clones, about 92% of which appear only once. Treatment: randomized to nivolumab then ipilimumab (arm A) or the reverse (arm B). Sequenced material: CD8+ T cells sorted from blood (inferred from file names), taken from a patient given nivolumab and ipilimumab in sequence. The receptors here all came from a human donor with melanoma.

The chain links TRBV19 to TRBJ1-1; D might be TRBD1 (5 bases). CDR1 is LNHDA and CDR2 is SQIVND in the germline V gene (reference sequence). V lost 0 bases and J 3 bases, leaving 11 bases between the germline ends. The CDR3 runs 15 residues. The CDR3 coding sequence is TGTGCCAGTAGTATAGATGGGGCAGGTTACACTGAAGCTTTCTTT. It specifies CASSIDGAGYTEAFF.

The chain carries TRBV13 and TRBJ1-2; D remains ambiguous. The germline V gene encodes CDR1 PRHDT and CDR2 FYEKMQ (reference sequence). Trimming stripped 5 bases from V and 8 bases from J, with 18 bases between. This CDR3 contains 14 residues. The CDR3 loop is CASSQREVSWGYTF. Written as DNA, the CDR3 is TGTGCCAGCAGCCAAAGGGAGGTCTCGTGGGGCTACACCTTC.

The chain combines TRBV28 with TRBJ1-5, with 7 bases lining up with TRBD1. V was clipped by 4 bases and J by 0 bases; unmatched bases: 6. CDR3 length: 16 residues. Germline assignment: CDR1 MDHEN and CDR2 SYDVKM. The CDR3 sequence is CASSSGTAYSNQPQHF. The CDR3, as DNA: TGTGCCAGCAGTTCCGGGACAGCATATAGCAATCAGCCCCAGCATTTT.

The CDR3 bases are TGCGCCAGCAGCCAACCCGGGGTTCAGCCCCAGCATTTT. Residues: CASSQPGVQPQHF. The V call is TRBV4-1, the J call TRBJ1-5; D remains unclear. V was cut by 2 bases and J by 6 bases, with 8 bases left in between. The CDR3 contains 13 residues. Germline V gene sequence: CDR1 MGHRA, CDR2 YSYEKL.

The V call is TRBV28, the J call TRBJ1-5; 9 bases match TRBD1. Trimming at V came to 4 bases and at J to 6 bases, leaving 10 bases not matched to a gene. The germline V gene has CDR1 MDHEN and CDR2 SYDVKM. The CDR3 is 16 amino acids. The CDR3 is CASSSTGGSLSQPQHF. The CDR3 DNA sequence: TGTGCCAGCAGTTCCACAGGGGGCAGCTTAAGTCAGCCCCAGCATTTT.

J is TRBJ2-7 and V is TRBV10-2, with 7 positions matching TRBD1. This CDR3 spans 13 amino acids. Trimming took 2 bases from V and 3 from J; bases not matched to a gene: 1. CDR1 WSHSY and CDR2 SAAADI come from the germline V gene. This CDR3 reads CASSEAGGYEQYF. The CDR3 DNA reads as TGCGCCAGCAGTGAGGCAGGGGGCTACGAGCAGTACTTC.

V gene TRBV7-3 combines with J gene TRBJ1-1, with D possibly being TRBD1 (6 bases). V dropped 5 bases and J dropped 5 bases, with 15 bases sitting between them. Germline V gene lookup returns CDR1 SGHTA and CDR2 FQGTGA. The CDR3 is 14 amino acids. The CDR3 region has the DNA TGTGCCAGCAGCCCCGGGGACAAGAAAACTGAAGCTTTCTTT. Translating it yields CASSPGDKKTEAFF.

The chain uses TRBV9 and TRBJ1-2, with no clear D. Trimming pared 0 bases from V and 2 bases from J, leaving 8 bases between. CDR3 length: 14 residues. Germline CDR1 SGDLS, CDR2 YYNGEE. The CDR3 protein is CASSVGDGNYGYTF. CDR3 in DNA: TGTGCCAGCAGCGTAGGCGACGGGAACTATGGCTACACCTTC.

The rearrangement links TRBV28 to TRBJ1-2, with D unresolved. Trimming took off 1 base at V and 4 bases at J, with 7 bases between the two ends. The V gene's germline CDR1 is MDHEN and CDR2 SYDVKM. CDR3 size: 13 residues. CDR3 nucleotides: TGTGCCAGCAGTTTATTTAACAGCTATGGCTACACCTTC. This sequence encodes CASSLFNSYGYTF.

This clone was seen just once. This chain connects TRBV6-6 to TRBJ1-2, with 9 nucleotides matching TRBD1. This CDR3 is 14 amino acids long. Germline V CDR1 and CDR2: MNHNY, SVGAGI (reference sequence). With V trimmed by 4 bases and J by 5 bases, 5 bases remained unmatched. For the CDR3, the DNA is TGTGCCAGCAGTTTTCCGGGACAGGGTTATGGCTACACCTTC. Translating gives CASSFPGQGYGYTF.

The chain has TRBV4-1 and TRBJ2-7; tentatively, D is TRBD1 (5 bases). Trimming cost V 6 bases and J 3 bases, with 12 bases left between them. Germline CDR1 is MGHRA and CDR2 is YSYEKL. The CDR3 covers 13 residues. CDR3 nucleotide sequence: TGCGCCAGCAGTCAGACAGTTAACTACGAGCAGTACGTC. Amino acid sequence: CASSQTVNYEQYV.